These T cell receptor beta chains were read from a single sample in a study of cytomegalovirus exposure and HLA in healthy donors. Profiled with immunoSEQ multiplex PCR; TCRdb holds only in-frame clones, not every one. The data contain hundreds of thousands of clones, 75% to 90% of them singletons. Input material: PBMCs. These receptors all come from a woman aged 18-29 years in good health and CMV-seronegative. The CDR3 runs from the conserved cysteine through the conserved F or W. Fields, in order: D gene, CDR3 length, clone size, J gene, V gene, CDR3 protein, CDR3 DNA. D genes are given only for firm matches. Expanded clones are given a class, and other clones once, few, many or no size at all.

d_gene: TRBD2
len: 16
abundance: NA
j_gene: TRBJ2-1
v_gene: TRBV15
CDR3aa: CATSKKGYMRGNEQFF
CDR3nt: TGTGCCACCAGCAAAAAGGGCTACATGCGGGGGAATGAGCAGTTCTTC

d_gene: TRBD2
len: 15
abundance: NA
j_gene: TRBJ2-5
v_gene: TRBV4-2
CDR3aa: CASSHRLAPEETQYF
CDR3nt: TGTGCCAGCAGCCACCGACTAGCGCCCGAGGAGACCCAGTACTTC

d_gene: TRBD2
len: 15
abundance: NA
j_gene: TRBJ2-1
v_gene: TRBV18
CDR3aa: CASSQLAGIYNEQFF
CDR3nt: TGTGCCAGCTCCCAACTAGCGGGAATCTACAATGAGCAGTTCTTC

d_gene: TRBD2
len: 16
abundance: NA
j_gene: TRBJ2-1
v_gene: TRBV9
CDR3aa: CASSVVSGSTYNEQFF
CDR3nt: TGTGCCAGCAGCGTAGTTAGCGGGAGTACCTACAATGAGCAGTTCTTC

d_gene: NA
len: 13
abundance: NA
j_gene: TRBJ1-2
v_gene: TRBV5-1
CDR3aa: CASSRGPKGGYTF
CDR3nt: TGCGCCAGCAGCAGGGGCCCGAAGGGAGGCTACACCTTC

d_gene: NA
len: 12
abundance: NA
j_gene: TRBJ2-1
v_gene: TRBV7-2
CDR3aa: CASSLTYNEQFF
CDR3nt: TGTGCCAGCAGTCTCACTTACAATGAGCAGTTCTTC

d_gene: NA
len: 15
abundance: NA
j_gene: TRBJ2-5
v_gene: TRBV7-8
CDR3aa: CASSSVWGRIETQYF
CDR3nt: TGTGCCAGCAGCTCCGTGTGGGGGCGTATTGAGACCCAGTACTTC

d_gene: NA
len: 13
abundance: NA
j_gene: TRBJ2-7
v_gene: TRBV19
CDR3aa: CASSWRGLYEQYF
CDR3nt: TGTGCCAGTAGTTGGAGGGGTCTCTACGAGCAGTACTTC

d_gene: NA
len: 16
abundance: NA
j_gene: TRBJ2-1
v_gene: TRBV4-1
CDR3aa: CASSLVKGTTGNEQFF
CDR3nt: TGCGCCAGCAGCCTCGTTAAGGGAACTACGGGGAATGAGCAGTTCTTC

d_gene: NA
len: 14
abundance: NA
j_gene: TRBJ1-1
v_gene: TRBV19
CDR3aa: CASSSRGVNTEAFF
CDR3nt: TGTGCCAGTAGTTCCAGGGGCGTGAACACTGAAGCTTTCTTT

d_gene: TRBD1
len: 16
abundance: NA
j_gene: TRBJ1-6
v_gene: TRBV2
CDR3aa: CASSYIGQGGNSPLHF
CDR3nt: TGTGCCAGCAGTTATATTGGACAGGGTGGTAATTCACCCCTCCACTTT

d_gene: NA
len: 16
abundance: NA
j_gene: TRBJ1-4
v_gene: TRBV5-1
CDR3aa: CASSVFPGVRNEKLFF
CDR3nt: TGCGCCAGCAGCGTGTTTCCGGGGGTTCGTAATGAAAAACTGTTTTTT

d_gene: TRBD2
len: 13
abundance: NA
j_gene: TRBJ2-3
v_gene: TRBV13
CDR3aa: CASSLAGGNTQYF
CDR3nt: TGTGCCAGCAGCTTAGCGGGGGGGAATACGCAGTATTTT

d_gene: TRBD1
len: 15
abundance: NA
j_gene: TRBJ1-5
v_gene: TRBV5-5
CDR3aa: CASSLGGQSNQPQHF
CDR3nt: TGTGCCAGCAGCTTGGGGGGACAGTCCAATCAGCCCCAGCATTTT

d_gene: TRBD1
len: 18
abundance: NA
j_gene: TRBJ1-2
v_gene: TRBV5-1
CDR3aa: CASSLEPGQGILLPGYTF
CDR3nt: TGCGCCAGCAGCTTGGAGCCGGGACAGGGGATTTTGCTCCCTGGCTACACCTTC

d_gene: NA
len: 14
abundance: NA
j_gene: TRBJ1-1
v_gene: TRBV6-5
CDR3aa: CASSYENMNTEAFF
CDR3nt: TGTGCCAGCAGTTACGAAAACATGAACACTGAAGCTTTCTTT

d_gene: TRBD1
len: 13
abundance: NA
j_gene: TRBJ1-1
v_gene: TRBV5-1
CDR3aa: CASSFQGDTEAFF
CDR3nt: TGCGCCAGCAGCTTCCAGGGGGACACTGAAGCTTTCTTT

d_gene: NA
len: 14
abundance: once
j_gene: TRBJ2-5
v_gene: TRBV15
CDR3aa: CATSRDRGWETQYF
CDR3nt: TGTGCCACCAGCAGAGATAGGGGGTGGGAGACCCAGTACTTC

d_gene: TRBD2
len: 15
abundance: NA
j_gene: TRBJ2-2
v_gene: TRBV6-6
CDR3aa: CASSYVWRETGELFF
CDR3nt: TGTGCCAGCAGTTACGTGTGGCGGGAGACCGGGGAGCTGTTTTTT

d_gene: NA
len: 14
abundance: NA
j_gene: TRBJ1-2
v_gene: TRBV7-9
CDR3aa: CASSYPPPGLGYTF
CDR3nt: TGTGCCAGCAGCTACCCTCCCCCAGGTCTCGGCTACACCTTC

d_gene: NA
len: 15
abundance: NA
j_gene: TRBJ1-5
v_gene: TRBV2
CDR3aa: CASSVQGLSNQPQHF
CDR3nt: TGTGCCAGCAGCGTTCAGGGCCTTAGCAATCAGCCCCAGCATTTT

d_gene: NA
len: 15
abundance: once
j_gene: TRBJ1-5
v_gene: TRBV21-1
CDR3aa: CASSLRTGGGQPQHF
CDR3nt: TGTGCCAGCAGCCTACGTACAGGGGGCGGTCAGCCCCAGCATTTT

d_gene: NA
len: 16
abundance: few
j_gene: TRBJ1-1
v_gene: TRBV18
CDR3aa: CASSLGTGGAGTEAFF
CDR3nt: TGTGCCAGCTCACTCGGCACGGGGGGCGCGGGCACTGAAGCTTTCTTT

d_gene: NA
len: 15
abundance: NA
j_gene: TRBJ2-3
v_gene: TRBV9
CDR3aa: CASSVEGLRTDTQYF
CDR3nt: TGTGCCAGCAGCGTAGAGGGACTTCGCACAGATACGCAGTATTTT

d_gene: TRBD1
len: 13
abundance: once
j_gene: TRBJ2-5
v_gene: TRBV30
CDR3aa: CAAIQGAQETQYF
CDR3nt: TGTGCCGCAATCCAGGGGGCCCAAGAGACCCAGTACTTC

d_gene: TRBD1
len: 13
abundance: NA
j_gene: TRBJ1-1
v_gene: TRBV29-1
CDR3aa: CSVPGTGRTEAFF
CDR3nt: TGCAGCGTTCCCGGGACAGGCCGAACTGAAGCTTTCTTT

d_gene: NA
len: 14
abundance: NA
j_gene: TRBJ2-5
v_gene: TRBV5-1
CDR3aa: CASSLYSLQETQYF
CDR3nt: TGCGCCAGCAGCTTGTATAGTCTGCAAGAGACCCAGTACTTC

d_gene: NA
len: 15
abundance: NA
j_gene: TRBJ1-6
v_gene: TRBV27
CDR3aa: CASSLRTVYNSPLHF
CDR3nt: TGTGCCAGCAGTTTGAGGACAGTCTATAATTCACCCCTCCACTTT

d_gene: NA
len: 15
abundance: once
j_gene: TRBJ2-2
v_gene: TRBV9
CDR3aa: CASSVAGQNTGELFF
CDR3nt: TGTGCCAGCAGCGTCGCTGGACAGAACACCGGGGAGCTGTTTTTT

d_gene: TRBD1
len: 13
abundance: NA
j_gene: TRBJ1-2
v_gene: TRBV7-2
CDR3aa: CASRPDRDYGYTF
CDR3nt: TGTGCCAGCAGACCGGACAGGGACTATGGCTACACCTTC

d_gene: TRBD2
len: 16
abundance: NA
j_gene: TRBJ2-2
v_gene: TRBV5-1
CDR3aa: CASSLATSGRTGELFF
CDR3nt: TGCGCCAGCAGCTTGGCAACTAGCGGGAGGACCGGGGAGCTGTTTTTT

d_gene: TRBD2
len: 14
abundance: NA
j_gene: TRBJ2-1
v_gene: TRBV2
CDR3aa: CASTIAGAPNEQFF
CDR3nt: TGTGCCAGCACAATAGCGGGAGCCCCGAATGAGCAGTTCTTC

d_gene: NA
len: 16
abundance: NA
j_gene: TRBJ1-2
v_gene: TRBV7-2
CDR3aa: CASSLAGIQGSHGYTF
CDR3nt: TGTGCCAGCAGCTTAGCGGGCATTCAGGGCAGTCATGGCTACACCTTC

d_gene: NA
len: 10
abundance: NA
j_gene: TRBJ1-2
v_gene: TRBV20-1
CDR3aa: CSASQDGYTF
CDR3nt: TGCAGTGCGAGTCAGGATGGCTACACCTTC

d_gene: NA
len: 12
abundance: NA
j_gene: TRBJ2-1
v_gene: TRBV7-2
CDR3aa: CASSLGLFEQFF
CDR3nt: TGTGCCAGCAGCTTAGGGCTCTTTGAGCAGTTCTTC

d_gene: TRBD1
len: 15
abundance: NA
j_gene: TRBJ1-4
v_gene: TRBV4-3
CDR3aa: CASSPTGGLYEKLFF
CDR3nt: TGCGCCAGCAGCCCGACAGGGGGCCTTTATGAAAAACTGTTTTTT

d_gene: TRBD1
len: 16
abundance: NA
j_gene: TRBJ2-7
v_gene: TRBV5-1
CDR3aa: CASSSSPGQGGHEQYF
CDR3nt: TGCGCCAGCAGCTCGTCTCCGGGACAGGGCGGGCACGAGCAGTACTTC